Below are 12 T cell receptor beta chains sequenced from a single sample in a study of blood T cell repertoires in COVID-19. Here immunoSEQ multiplex PCR was the method, and the copy in TCRdb shows in-frame clones only, minus some. Here the sample spans approximately 80,000 clones, around 86% being singletons. The specimen was peripheral blood. These receptors were taken from a human donor in a cohort sampled during active COVID-19.

The V gene is TRBV6-5, the J gene TRBJ2-1, with 8 bases aligning to TRBD1. J gave up 4 bases and V 7 bases, and 6 bases lay outside the gene matches. CDR1 and CDR2 (germline): MNHEY, SVGAGI. The CDR3 covers 14 residues. CDR3 DNA: TGTGCCAGCACTCGGGACAGGAGGTACAATGAGCAGTTCTTC. It encodes CASTRDRRYNEQFF.

The genes are TRBV3-1 (or the pseudogene TRBV3-2) and TRBJ1-1; TRBD1 matches at 7 bases. V trimming: 1 base; J trimming: 4 bases; junction bases outside the gene matches: 6. CDR1 is LGHDT, CDR2 YNNKEL, per germline (reference sequence). There are 15 residues in the CDR3. In DNA, the CDR3 is TGTGCCAGCAGCCAAGCTACAGGGGTTGGCACTGAAGCTTTCTTT. As protein: CASSQATGVGTEAFF.

The chain has TRBV10-1 and TRBJ2-7; TRBD1 aligns across 10 bases. The CDR3 extends over 14 amino acids. With V trimmed by 5 bases and J by 2 bases, 3 bases remained unmatched. Germline V gene sequence: CDR1 WNHNN, CDR2 SYGVQD (reference sequence). The CDR3 sequence: CASSTGTGAYEQYF. CDR3 coding DNA: TGCGCCAGCAGTACCGGGACAGGGGCCTACGAGCAGTACTTC.

The V call is TRBV29-1, the J call TRBJ1-3; 7 nucleotides agree with TRBD1. The CDR3 has 15 residues. J gave up 5 bases and V 3 bases, and 10 bases lay outside the gene matches. Germline values: CDR1 SQVTM, CDR2 ANQGSEA. The CDR3 coding sequence is TGCAGCGTTGAGCAGAACAGGGGCCTTCGAAACACCATATATTTT. Its protein product is CSVEQNRGLRNTIYF.

This clone was recorded once. This chain uses TRBV2 with TRBJ1-1, with D maybe TRBD1 (6 bases). This CDR3 comprises 13 residues. Trimming stripped 6 bases from V and 4 bases from J, with 12 bases between. From germline, CDR1 is SNHLY and CDR2 FYNNEI. The CDR3 here is CASRVQGTTEAFF. DNA for the CDR3: TGTGCCAGCAGAGTACAGGGAACCACTGAAGCTTTCTTT.

V is TRBV5-1 and J is TRBJ1-2; D gene unclear. Germline V CDR1 and CDR2: SGHRS, YFSETQ. The CDR3 is 15 residues long. The ends were cut back, 0 bases at V and 10 bases at J, with 19 bases in the middle. The CDR3 reads CASSLGRADGRNYTF. The CDR3, as DNA: TGCGCCAGCAGCTTGGGACGAGCGGACGGCAGGAACTACACCTTC.

The chain has TRBV4-2 and TRBJ2-4; a possible D gene is TRBD2 (5 bases). Trimming removed 4 bases at V and 1 base at J, with 11 bases between. CDR1 LGHNA and CDR2 YNFKEQ come from the germline V gene. The CDR3 has 15 amino acids. The CDR3 loop is CASSLSREAKNIQYF. CDR3 nucleotides: TGTGCCAGCAGCCTAAGTAGGGAGGCCAAAAACATTCAGTACTTC.

In this sample, this clone turned up a few times. CDR3: CASRYSNQPQHF. In nucleotides, the CDR3 is TGTGCCAGCAGGTATAGCAATCAGCCCCAGCATTTT. The chain links TRBV2 to TRBJ1-5; D uncertain. The CDR3 length is 12 residues. Germline CDR1 SNHLY, CDR2 FYNNEI. Trimming stripped 6 bases from V and 0 bases from J, with 3 bases between.

V and J are TRBV18 and TRBJ1-4; D gene uncertain. Germline CDR1 is KGHSH and CDR2 is LQKENI. V was pared by 3 bases and J by 8 bases, with 19 bases between. This CDR3 is 16 amino acids long. This chain's CDR3 is CASSPLSGGQNEKLFF. The CDR3 nucleotides are TGTGCCAGCTCACCCCTCTCGGGAGGGCAGAACGAAAAACTGTTTTTT.

The chain uses TRBV12-3 or TRBV12-4 and TRBJ1-5; possibly TRBD1 for D (5 bases). This CDR3 has 13 residues. The ends were cut back, 6 bases at V and 2 bases at J, with 8 bases in the middle. The CDR3 spells CASRGHGNQPQHF. In DNA form, the CDR3 reads TGTGCCAGCAGGGGGCACGGCAATCAGCCCCAGCATTTT.

The chain uses TRBV7-6 and TRBJ1-5; 7 bases are shared with TRBD1. The CDR3 is 13 amino acids. V lost 4 bases and J lost 5; bases outside the gene matches: 2. Germline V gene lookup returns CDR1 SGHVS and CDR2 FNYEAQ. This chain's CDR3 is CASSWDSYQPQHF. As DNA, the CDR3 is TGTGCCAGCAGCTGGGACAGTTATCAGCCCCAGCATTTT.

The chain is built from TRBV19 and TRBJ2-1; possibly TRBD1 for D (5 bases). The CDR3 runs 15 residues. Deletions cut 1 base from V and 4 bases from J, with 11 bases between. Germline V gene data show CDR1 as LNHDA and CDR2 as SQIVND (reference sequence). The CDR3 DNA is TGTGCCAGTAGTATAGTTCAGGGTTCATACAATGAGCAGTTCTTC. This translates into CASSIVQGSYNEQFF.